This TCR beta chain comes out of a study of shared clonotypes between healthy human individuals. In the case of this clone: Its antigen is unknown.

This CDR3 has 15 amino acids. Trimming took off 3 bases at V and 2 bases at J, with 11 bases between the two ends. Germline V lookup: CDR1 SGHTA, CDR2 FQGNSA. Produced via immunoSEQ multiplex PCR; TCRdb's table is partial and in-frame only. The repertoire consists of about 1.5 million clones, with nearly 99% occurring once and the leading ten covering about 0.42%. Whole-study findings and limits: Few donors limited the genetic and exposure-history diversity represented.

The sequenced sample consisted of naive CD4+ T cells sorted from blood. Stated subset: CD45RA+ positively selected. This clonotype was obtained from a man aged 30 to 39 in good health. The gene calls are TRBV7-2 and TRBJ2-1; D is unclear. The CDR3 DNA reads as TGTGCCAGCAGCTTCCAGGTCGCGACCTACAATGAGCAGTTCTTC. This gives the protein CASSFQVATYNEQFF.